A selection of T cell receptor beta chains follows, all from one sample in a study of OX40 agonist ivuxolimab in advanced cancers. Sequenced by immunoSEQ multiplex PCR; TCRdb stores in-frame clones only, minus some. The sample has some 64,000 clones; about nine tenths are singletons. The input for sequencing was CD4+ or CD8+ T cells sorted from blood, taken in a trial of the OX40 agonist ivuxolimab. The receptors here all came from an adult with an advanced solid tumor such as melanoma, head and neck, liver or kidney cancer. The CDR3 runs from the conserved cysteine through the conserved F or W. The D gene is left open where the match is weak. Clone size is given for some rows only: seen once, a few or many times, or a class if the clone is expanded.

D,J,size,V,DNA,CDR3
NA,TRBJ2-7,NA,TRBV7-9,TGTGCCAGCAGCTTTAGGGACACTCGCTCCTACGAGCAGTACTTC,CASSFRDTRSYEQYF
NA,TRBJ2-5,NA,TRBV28,TGTGCCAGCAGTTTATACAGAAGCCAAGAGACCCAGTACTTC,CASSLYRSQETQYF
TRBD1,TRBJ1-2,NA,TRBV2,TGTGCCAGCAGTGACGGGGACAGGGAGATCAGGGGCTACACCTTC,CASSDGDREIRGYTF
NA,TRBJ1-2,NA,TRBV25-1,TGTGCCAGCAGTGCTAGGGGGGCGCTTAATGGCTACACCTTC,CASSARGALNGYTF
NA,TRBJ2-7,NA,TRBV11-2,TGTGCCAGCAGCTTGCTAGGGGGGTACGAGCAGTACTTC,CASSLLGGYEQYF
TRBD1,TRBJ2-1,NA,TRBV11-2,TGTGCCAGCAGCACAGGGGTCCTATCCTACAATGAGCAGTTCTTC,CASSTGVLSYNEQFF
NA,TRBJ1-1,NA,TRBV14,TGTGCCAGCAGCCCGAACGCAGGGACTGAAGCTTTCTTT,CASSPNAGTEAFF
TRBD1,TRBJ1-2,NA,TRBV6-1,TGTGCCAGCCGGGGGACAGGGGAGTATGGCTACACCTTC,CASRGTGEYGYTF
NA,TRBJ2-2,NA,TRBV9,TGTGCCAGCAGCGTAGAAGGGGTCTCCGGGGAGCTGTTTTTT,CASSVEGVSGELFF
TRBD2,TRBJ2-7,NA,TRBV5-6,TGTGCCAGCAGCCTATCCCAGCGGGGTCCACAATACGAGCAGTACTTC,CASSLSQRGPQYEQYF
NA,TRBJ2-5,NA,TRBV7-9,TGTGCCAGCAACCCCCCAGTGGGCCAGGGCGGGGAGACCCAGTACTTC,CASNPPVGQGGETQYF
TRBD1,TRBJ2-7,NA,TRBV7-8,TGTGCCAGCAGCTTAGGAGCATCGGGACAGGTGAAGGGCGAGCAGTACTTC,CASSLGASGQVKGEQYF
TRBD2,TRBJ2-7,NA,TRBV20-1,TGCAGTGCGCGACTAGCGGGCGAGCAGTACTTC,CSARLAGEQYF
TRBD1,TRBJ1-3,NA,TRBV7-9,TGTGCCAGCAGCCCCAGCCCCGGGACAGGGTACGGGGACACCATATATTTT,CASSPSPGTGYGDTIYF
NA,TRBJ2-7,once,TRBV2,TGTGCCAGCAGCGACCCGAGAGGGGACCCTTACGAGCAGTACTTC,CASSDPRGDPYEQYF
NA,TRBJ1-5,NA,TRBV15,TGTGCCACCAGCAGAGATCGGGGAAACAATCAGCCCCAGCATTTT,CATSRDRGNNQPQHF
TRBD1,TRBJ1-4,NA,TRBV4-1,TGCGCCAGCAGCCAAGATGCGACAGGGTTAAGGGAAAAACTGTTTTTT,CASSQDATGLREKLFF
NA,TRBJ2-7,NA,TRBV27,TGTGCCAGCAGTGTGGTGGAAAACTACGAGCAGTACTTC,CASSVVENYEQYF
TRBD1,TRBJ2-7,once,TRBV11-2,TGTGCCAGCAGCAACCCCGTGGGACAGAACTACGAGCAGTACTTC,CASSNPVGQNYEQYF